This T cell receptor beta chain was retrieved from a study of blood T cells in healthy people across ages (dated by TCRdb to the mid-2010s). With regard to the full study: Template switching captured roughly one uniquely barcoded TCR beta cDNA molecule per two T cells in model experiments. Using deep sequencing normalized with unique cDNA molecular identifiers, the study measured how TCR beta repertoire diversity changes with age. The donors were divided into four age groups: young (average around 16 years), middle-aged (about 39), aged (approximately 59) and long-lived (roughly 86). To avoid experimental bias, donors of different ages were spread randomly across the sequencing lanes. For two donors (one aged 18 to 30 and one aged 80 or older), the study analyzed two additional independent replicas of 1 million unique cDNA reads from the same blood draw. Overall study results and their limits: Compared with the aged group, the long-lived group had more naive CD4+ T cells, fewer expanded clones and increased TCR diversity, suggesting age selection. Donor CMV infection status was unknown, potentially confounding age-related changes in expanded clonotypes. The percentage of naive T cells measured by flow cytometry correlated strongly with observed TCR beta diversity. Estimates of total diversity based on one million sequenced T cells were considered lower bounds and underestimates. As age increased, observed TCR beta diversity per million T cells dropped in a roughly linear way, and a significant reduction was already evident by age 40. Bulk unsorted PBMC profiling prevented conclusive comparison of naive and antigen-experienced compartments.

The donors were some 39 Caucasian individuals from Russia, aged roughly 6 to 100 years, who were systemically healthy. Each donor gave about 10 milliliters of peripheral blood, drawn into EDTA-treated Vacutainer tubes. Ficoll-Paque density-gradient centrifugation was used to isolate PBMCs, with at least 6.5 million per sample. Trizol reagent was used to extract total RNA from PBMCs, with at least 5 micrograms per sample. Naive CD45RAhigh/CD27high T cell percentages were measured by flow cytometry on a PBMC aliquot from every donor. CDR1 and CDR2, per the germline V gene, are MDHEN and SYDVKM. Including the terminal cysteine and phenylalanine, the CDR3 comprises 13 residues. The retained sequence is limited to the CDR3, 39 bases, with the frame set at the first base. The V end loses 3 bases and the J end loses 15 bases, and a stretch of 17 bases separates them. A remark on this clonotype: The clone's antigen remains unknown. The input lacks base qualities; no much larger clone sits a single base away.

Preparation of the library involved 5' RACE. TCRdb lists the instrument as Illumina HiSeq 2500. A second PCR of about 6 to 11 cycles was run with a J-beta primer mix and a sample-barcoded 5' primer. A unique molecular identifier was introduced onto each TCR beta cDNA molecule by a template-switch 5' adaptor carrying 12 random nucleotides. Each sample yielded at least 2.5 million CDR3-containing paired-end reads. The Mint cDNA synthesis kit, primed by a TRBC-specific oligonucleotide, was used to synthesize first-strand cDNA from all RNA. Following uracil-DNA glycosylase treatment, a first 18-cycle PCR with universal primers M1SS and BC2_uni_R was performed on all cDNA. From the authors' description of their analysis: For normalization, 1 million high-quality reads were randomly selected from each sample, with every read carrying a distinct molecular identifier. Reads with shared molecular identifiers were discarded instead of being binned into consensus sequences. MiTCR, set to a Q25 quality threshold and the strictest error-elimination algorithm, was used for CDR3 identification, clonotype clustering and error correction. A nonparametric unseen species model using Euler transformation provided a lower-bound estimate of total TCR beta diversity. The raw public data were reprocessed by TCRdb itself: fastp quality trimming at Q25, MiXCR clonotype calling, in-frame beta chains only. Rows are combined by CDR3 protein, so each entry shows the most common genes and DNA. In this record, the V and J calls reflect TCRdb's handling and not the investigators' own analysis. Across this sample there are 1.5 million to 2 million distinct CDR3 sequences, with 28% seen only once. Roughly 8% of the sample is held by the ten biggest clonotypes.

The specimen sequenced was blood. The source of this sequence is a woman aged 30 to 39 in good health. In this chain, TRBV28 is recombined with TRBJ1-4, with the D segment identity uncertain. The CDR3 protein: CASSFSPGLTMFF. The nucleotides are TGTGCCAGCAGTTTTTCGCCCGGCTTAACAATGTTTTTT. Here the CDR3 is joined to the reference TRBV28 and TRBJ1-4 genes, and the full variable domain is: DVKVTQSSRYLVKRTGEKVFLECVQDMDHENMFWYRQDPGLGLRLIYFSYDVKMKEKGDIPEGYSVSREKKERFSLILESASTNQTSMYLCASSFSPGLTMFFGSGTQLSVL.